This T cell receptor beta chain was identified during a study of human T cells and chemical hapten exposure. Study-wide findings and caveats: Among TCRs, those above 1 in 1000 frequency were unaffected by DPC sensitization. Relative to control repertoires, expanded TCRs gave rise to significantly more large CDR3 similarity clusters.

The time point: patch test 1, 2 weeks after DPC sensitization. Treatment specified: therapeutic diphenylcyclopropenone sensitization with weekly scalp DPC. TCRdb recomputed calls from the RACE reads with MiXCR, one row per CDR3 protein. The sample shows approximately 80,000 distinct CDR3 sequences, roughly 10% of them seen only once. This clonotype was counted many times. The antigen remains unidentified. The source is a woman aged 50 to 65 with alopecia areata. Some clones in this sample may be carry-over from other donors' samples. The source material was whole blood, sampled in connection with sensitization to the hapten diphenylcyclopropenone (DPC).

The CDR3 DNA reads as TGTGCCAGTAACGACAGGGAAAATCAGCCCCAGCATTTT. It is translated as CASNDRENQPQHF. J is TRBJ1-5 and V is TRBV19; 7 nucleotides agree with TRBD1. V shed 7 bases and J 4 bases; nucleotides not matched to a gene: 4. This CDR3 region has 13 residues. In germline, CDR1 is LNHDA, CDR2 SQIVND (reference sequence).